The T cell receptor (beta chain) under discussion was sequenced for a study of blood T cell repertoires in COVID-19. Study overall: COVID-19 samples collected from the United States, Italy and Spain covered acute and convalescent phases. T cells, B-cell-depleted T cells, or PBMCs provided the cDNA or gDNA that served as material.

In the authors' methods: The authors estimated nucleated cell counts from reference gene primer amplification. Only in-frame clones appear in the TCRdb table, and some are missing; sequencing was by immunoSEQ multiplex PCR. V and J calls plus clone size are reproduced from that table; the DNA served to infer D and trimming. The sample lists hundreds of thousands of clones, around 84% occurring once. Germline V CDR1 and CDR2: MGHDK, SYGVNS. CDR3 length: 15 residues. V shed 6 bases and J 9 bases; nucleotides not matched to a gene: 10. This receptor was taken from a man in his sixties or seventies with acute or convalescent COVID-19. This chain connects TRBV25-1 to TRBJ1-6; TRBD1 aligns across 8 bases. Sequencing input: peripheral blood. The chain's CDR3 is CASRSVAGTGSPLHF. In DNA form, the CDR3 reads TGTGCCAGCAGGTCCGTAGCAGGGACAGGTTCACCCCTCCACTTT.